This entry describes one TCR beta chain. Germline CDR1 SGHAT, CDR2 FQNNGV. The CDR3 is 16 residues long. The J segment lost 0 bases and the V segment lost 7 bases, leaving 8 bases of the junction unmatched. Measured with immunoSEQ multiplex PCR; TCRdb has only the in-frame clones, and not every one. The sample has 250,000 to 350,000 clones, more than 80% seen once. These data come from a study of blood T cell repertoires in COVID-19. The chain combines TRBV11-2 with TRBJ1-3; TRBD1 matches at 8 bases. Sequencing was carried out using peripheral blood. The TCR originated in a woman aged 30 to 39 with active or convalescent COVID-19. CDR3 in amino acids: CASTRDRSFSGNTIYF. In nucleotides, the CDR3 is TGTGCCAGCACCAGGGACAGGTCCTTCTCTGGAAACACCATATATTTT.